This T cell receptor beta chain was captured in a study of cytomegalovirus exposure and HLA in healthy donors. Concerning this clone: The antigen is unknown.

Study findings and constraints: Information on immune exposure was restricted to one variable (CMV serostatus).

This CDR3 has 15 residues. V dropped 8 bases and J dropped 4; count of bases not matched to a gene: 10. Looked up from germline, CDR1 is MDHEN and CDR2 is SYDVKM. It was with 60 Vbeta and 13 Jbeta primers that the PCR ran. Using immunoSEQ multiplex PCR, the repertoire was profiled, and TCRdb retains in-frame clones only, with some absent. Of around 140,000 clones in the sample, around 80% were seen once. This clonotype was sampled from a man aged 18 to 30 in good health and CMV-seropositive. The rearrangement links TRBV28 to TRBJ2-3, with 9 bases aligning to TRBD1. The sequenced sample was PBMCs. DNA for the CDR3: TGTGCCAGCGGGGGGACAGGGTTCGGGGCAGATACGCAGTATTTT. This codes for CASGGTGFGADTQYF.